This T cell receptor (beta chain) came from a study of blood T cell repertoires in COVID-19. The CDR3 is 15 amino acids. V shed 5 bases and J 10 bases; nucleotides not matched to a gene: 16. The germline gives CDR1 SGHVS, CDR2 FNYEAQ. Assay: immunoSEQ multiplex PCR; the TCRdb copy retains only in-frame clones and omits some. This repertoire shows some 42,000 clones, 85% found once; its top ten account for less than 7%. This clonotype originated in a man aged 45-65 years with active COVID-19. Sequences were obtained from peripheral blood. The chain has TRBV7-6 and TRBJ1-1, with 7 positions matching TRBD1. CDR3 region: CASSQVGGIGIPAFF. The CDR3 DNA reads TGTGCCAGCAGCCAAGTAGGGGGCATAGGGATTCCAGCTTTCTTT.